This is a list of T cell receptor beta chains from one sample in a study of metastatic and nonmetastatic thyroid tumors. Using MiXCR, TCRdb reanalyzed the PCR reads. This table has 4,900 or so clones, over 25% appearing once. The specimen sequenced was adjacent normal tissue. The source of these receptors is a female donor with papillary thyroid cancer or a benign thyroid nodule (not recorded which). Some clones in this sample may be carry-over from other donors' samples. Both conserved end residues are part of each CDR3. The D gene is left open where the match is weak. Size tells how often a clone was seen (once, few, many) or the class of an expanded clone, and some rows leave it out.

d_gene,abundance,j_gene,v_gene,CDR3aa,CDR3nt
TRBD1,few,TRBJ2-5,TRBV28,CASRKNRGHQETQYF,TGTGCCAGCAGGAAAAACAGGGGACACCAAGAGACCCAGTACTTC
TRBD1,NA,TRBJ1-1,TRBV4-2,CASSQVGTGGGMNTEAFF,TGTGCCAGCAGCCAAGTCGGGACAGGCGGCGGGATGAACACTGAAGCTTTCTTT
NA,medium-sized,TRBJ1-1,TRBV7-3,CASSLDSNTEAFF,TGTGCCAGCAGCCTGGACAGCAACACTGAAGCTTTCTTT
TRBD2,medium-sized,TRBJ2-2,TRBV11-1,CASNGLREAYTGELFF,TGTGCCAGCAACGGACTCCGGGAGGCCTACACCGGGGAGCTGTTTTTT
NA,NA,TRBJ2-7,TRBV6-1,CASMTGFASYEQYF,TGTGCCAGCATGACTGGCTTCGCCTCCTACGAGCAGTACTTC
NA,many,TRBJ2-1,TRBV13,CASSLVGAYNEQFF,TGTGCCAGCAGCTTAGTTGGAGCCTACAATGAGCAGTTCTTC
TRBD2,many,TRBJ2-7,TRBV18,CASSPRRASGREGEQYF,TGTGCCAGCTCGCCGCGTCGGGCTAGCGGGAGAGAGGGCGAGCAGTACTTC
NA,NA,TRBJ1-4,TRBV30,CAWSVGVFEKLFF,TGTGCCTGGAGTGTTGGTGTTTTTGAAAAACTGTTTTTT
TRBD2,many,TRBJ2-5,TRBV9,CASSVGAAGDETQYF,TGTGCCAGCAGCGTAGGGGCGGCGGGAGACGAGACCCAGTACTTC
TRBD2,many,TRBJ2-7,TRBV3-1,CASSRWTSSYEQYF,TGTGCCAGCAGCCGATGGACTAGCTCCTACGAGCAGTACTTC
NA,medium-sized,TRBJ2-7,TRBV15,CATSRGGSYEQYF,TGTGCCACCAGCAGAGGTGGCTCCTACGAGCAGTACTTC
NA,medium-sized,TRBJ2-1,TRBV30,CAWSAESYNEQFF,TGTGCCTGGAGTGCGGAATCCTACAATGAGCAGTTCTTC
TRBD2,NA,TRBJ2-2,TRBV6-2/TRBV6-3,CASSYSQGGHRELFF,TGTGCCAGCAGTTACTCCCAGGGAGGGCACCGGGAGCTGTTTTTT